This TCR beta chain was profiled in a study of T cell responses to AZD1222 COVID-19 vaccine. This CDR3 has 14 amino acids. V was clipped by 3 bases and J by 4 bases; unmatched bases: 3. Germline CDR1 GTSNPN, CDR2 SVGIG (reference sequence). Using immunoSEQ multiplex PCR, the repertoire was profiled, and TCRdb retains in-frame clones only, with some absent. The data hold approximately 120,000 clones, with more than 80% observed a single time. The sequences come from peripheral blood, collected 28 days after the second AZD1222 dose. This chain connects TRBV30 to TRBJ1-5; TRBD1 matches at 10 bases. The sequence derives from an adult who received the AZD1222 COVID-19 vaccine. The CDR3 DNA is TGTGCCTGGAGCCGACAGGGGGCGAATCAGCCCCAGCATTTT. It yields the protein CAWSRQGANQPQHF.